Listed below are T cell receptor beta chains from one sample, sequenced in a study of cytomegalovirus exposure and HLA in healthy donors. This table comes from immunoSEQ multiplex PCR, and its TCRdb copy is limited to in-frame clones, with some not included. The sample contains a few hundred thousand clones, about 87% of which appear only once. The sequenced sample consisted of PBMCs. Receptors originate from a woman between 18 and 29 years old in good health and CMV-seronegative. The conserved cysteine and the conserved F or W are not part of the CDR3 here. Each record gives: V gene, clone size, D gene, CDR3 protein. D genes are given only for firm matches. The size entry is marked missing in some rows and otherwise reads once, few, many or a size class.

>TRBV6-5|NA|NA
ASSVSWQETQY
>TRBV7-8|once|NA
ASTRTRANEQF
>TRBV2|NA|TRBD1
ASREGTGAQPQH
>TRBV7-6|NA|NA
ASLQGSEAF
>TRBV6-1|NA|NA
ATLPRDSPYNEQF
>TRBV6-5|NA|TRBD2
ASSPGLAGANF
>TRBV7-3|NA|TRBD2
ASSHGGTSGRTDTQY
>TRBV7-3|NA|TRBD1
ASSPGQAWNTEAF
>TRBV7-2|NA|NA
ASTPWRPAGAF
>TRBV30|NA|NA
AWSGASGTDTQY
>TRBV11-2|NA|NA
ASSRGTEAF
>TRBV27|NA|NA
ASSFLPPETGTNEKLF
>TRBV20-1|NA|TRBD1
SAPGTGEAF
>TRBV11-2|NA|NA
ASSPGGGGFEETDTQY
>TRBV9|NA|TRBD1
ASSDGTVNQPQH
>TRBV14|NA|TRBD1
ASSKTGVYEQY
>TRBV2|NA|NA
ASSAETETDTQY
>TRBV19|NA|NA
ASSISGGLNQPQH
>TRBV30|NA|NA
AWSLTGSLEAF
>TRBV6-6|NA|NA
ASSPTTGSEKLF
>TRBV6-5|NA|TRBD2
ASRNGGSSYNEQF
>TRBV5-4|few|TRBD1
ASSLGQGGDEQY
>TRBV11-2|NA|NA
ASSMGRSNQPQH
>TRBV30|NA|NA
AYSGGNQPQH
>TRBV5-4|NA|TRBD1
ASSKTGVPNYGYT
>TRBV11-2|once|TRBD1
ASSLGRTGGSPLH
>TRBV4-1|NA|NA
ASSQDEGGGETQY
>TRBV28|NA|NA
ASSFFGATNEKLF
>TRBV2|NA|TRBD1
ASSGDRVVTEAF
>TRBV27|NA|NA
ASSPRLARAFTSTDTQY
>TRBV18|NA|TRBD1
ASSPTGSYEQY
>TRBV30|NA|NA
AWRFNTENTEAF
>TRBV7-8|few|NA
ASSLAGGEQF
>TRBV16|NA|NA
ASSQGGVNEKLF
>TRBV2|NA|NA
ASKPPGITEAF
>TRBV30|NA|NA
AWSVLSTVRDGYT
>TRBV5-1|NA|NA
ASSSGAVGTGELF
>TRBV19|NA|TRBD1
ASSAGQTFDQPQH
>TRBV7-9|NA|TRBD1
ASSLGTGPTTNEKLF
>TRBV29-1|few|NA
SAQENTEAF
>TRBV2|NA|NA
ASILRRGNTEAF
>TRBV18|NA|NA
ASSPQGSNQPQH
>TRBV19|once|TRBD1
ASSKTGVDYGYT
>TRBV6-5|NA|NA
ASSPTRAGELF
>TRBV2|NA|NA
ASKRTGMNTEAF
>TRBV18|NA|TRBD1
ASSPDRGVYEQY
>TRBV29-1|NA|NA
SVGGNVGELF
>TRBV5-6|NA|TRBD2
ASSLWGLLGETQY
>TRBV9|NA|TRBD1
ASSPGQGGYGYT
>TRBV19|NA|NA
ATRGRDISYEQY
>TRBV7-6|NA|NA
ASSLLDGTADEQF
>TRBV2|once|TRBD2
ASSPTTSGVETQY
>TRBV6-5|NA|NA
ASSYSPGGSTDTQY
>TRBV5-8|NA|TRBD1
ASPSDRGWAGELF